This TCR beta chain was observed in a study of T cells in narcolepsy. Whole-study context: Patients with NT1 or NT2 and healthy control donors were enrolled.

Clones were read by immunoSEQ multiplex PCR, and TCRdb kept only the in-frame ones, dropping some. The sample contains 20,000 to 30,000 clones, just over 60% of which appear only once. The ends were cut back, 2 bases at V and 1 base at J, with 13 bases in the middle. CDR3 length: 15 residues. From germline, CDR1 is SGHDT and CDR2 YYEEEE. Study outcomes and limitations: Autoreactive HCRT-specific and TRIB2-specific clonotypes were marked in same-patient CSF-versus-blood CD4+ comparisons. Healthy controls reportedly lacked the autoreactive clonotypes serially found in patients' blood. In some patient and control memory CD4+ samples, autoreactive clones were absent.

Notes on this clone: Its antigen is as yet unknown.

This chain links TRBV5-6 with TRBJ2-7; a weak D match, TRBD1 (6 bases). The sequencing input was memory (CD45RA-) CD4+ T cells from blood. The receptor comes from a human donor in good health. The CDR3: CASSLKPGASYEQYF. The CDR3 nucleotides read TGTGCCAGCAGCTTAAAACCAGGGGCGTCCTACGAGCAGTACTTC.